The 10 T cell receptor beta chains given below trace back to one sample, sequenced in a study of cytomegalovirus exposure and HLA in healthy donors. Primers for the PCR totalled 60 Vbeta and 13 Jbeta. The method was immunoSEQ multiplex PCR; TCRdb's version includes in-frame clones alone and lacks a portion of them. Here the sample spans some 150,000 clones, around 85% being singletons. The sample consisted of PBMCs. The origin of the receptors is a man in his forties in good health and CMV-seronegative.

The chain uses TRBV5-1 and TRBJ2-1; TRBD2 aligns across 11 bases. The V segment lost 0 bases and the J segment 10 bases; nucleotides outside the gene matches: 9. CDR3 length: 16 residues. In germline, CDR1 is SGHRS, CDR2 YFSETQ. CDR3 sequence: CASSLDISGGAGEQFF. DNA of the CDR3: TGCGCCAGCAGCTTGGACATTAGCGGGGGGGCCGGAGAGCAGTTCTTC.

The chain carries TRBV6-6 and TRBJ2-1, with 10 bases identical to TRBD1. With V trimmed by 7 bases and J by 10 bases, 4 bases remained unmatched. Germline V gene lookup returns CDR1 MNHNY and CDR2 SVGAGI (reference sequence). The length of the CDR3 is 12 residues. CDR3 DNA: TGTGCCAGCACGACAGGGGGCGCAGAGCAGTTCTTC. It codes for CASTTGGAEQFF.

This clone occurred a few times. V usage is TRBV5-1 and J usage is TRBJ2-3; D may be TRBD2 (7 bases). The germline gives CDR1 SGHRS, CDR2 YFSETQ. The CDR3 totals 15 residues. Trimming removed 2 bases at V and 2 bases at J, with 12 bases between. DNA for the CDR3: TGCGCCAGCAGCTTCCCACGGGGGGCCACAGATACGCAGTATTTT. Translation: CASSFPRGATDTQYF.

The V and J genes are TRBV27 and TRBJ2-3; 9 bases agree with TRBD2. With V trimmed by 8 bases and J by 4 bases, 4 bases remained unmatched. The CDR3 has 13 amino acids. CDR1 and CDR2 (germline): MNHEY, SMNVEV (reference sequence). CDR3 protein: CASGGLAADTQYF. The CDR3 DNA reads as TGTGCCAGCGGGGGACTAGCCGCAGATACGCAGTATTTT.

V gene TRBV11-3 combines with J gene TRBJ1-4; TRBD1 might be the D (5 bases). The V gene lost 3 bases and the J gene lost 8 bases, with 10 bases spanning the gap. Germline V gives CDR1 SGHNT, CDR2 YENEEA. This CDR3 spans 13 amino acids. CDR3 in amino acids: CASSLGSGEKLFF. The CDR3 nucleotides are TGTGCCAGCAGCTTGGGGTCAGGGGAAAAACTGTTTTTT. Full variable domain (rest looked up from reference TRBV11-3 and TRBJ1-4): EAGVVQSPRYKIIEKKQPVAFWCNPISGHNTLYWYLQNLGQGPELLIRYENEEAVDDSQLPKDRFSAERLKGVDSTLKIQPAELGDSAVYLCASSLGSGEKLFFGSGTQLSVL.

The V and J genes are TRBV7-9 and TRBJ2-7, with unresolved D. The ends were cut back, 3 bases at V and 2 bases at J, with 11 bases in the middle. There are 14 residues in the CDR3. Germline V gives CDR1 SEHNR, CDR2 FQNEAQ (reference sequence). The CDR3 spells CASSFQAGPYEQYF. The CDR3 DNA follows: TGTGCCAGCAGCTTTCAAGCAGGCCCCTACGAGCAGTACTTC.

Only one count was recorded for this clone. The junction shows a germline mismatch at one end, possibly a read error. CDR3 residues: CASSLGGQETQYF. CDR3 bases: TGTGCTAGCAGCCTGGGGGGACAAGAGACCCAGTACTTC. The gene calls are TRBV7-7 and TRBJ2-5; the D gene is possibly TRBD2 (6 bases). The CDR3 length is 13 residues. Germline V gene lookup returns CDR1 SSHAT and CDR2 FNYEAQ (reference sequence).

V and J are TRBV27 and TRBJ2-5, with D unclear. The end of the DNA is better explained by TRBJ2-7, so the J call may be wrong. Per the germline V gene, CDR1 is MNHEY and CDR2 is SMNVEV (reference sequence). The CDR3 is made up of 13 amino acids. CDR3: CASSLLDGYEQYF. CDR3 DNA sequence: TGTGCCAGCAGTTTACTAGACGGTTACGAGCAGTACTTC.

The chain joins TRBV4-1 to TRBJ1-5, with a tentative D call TRBD1 (6 bases). V dropped 2 bases and J dropped 7 bases, with 15 bases sitting between them. Germline values: CDR1 MGHRA, CDR2 YSYEKL. The CDR3 runs 15 residues. This CDR3 reads CASSQPGQSEQPQHF. The CDR3 DNA sequence: TGCGCCAGCAGCCAACCCGGACAGTCTGAGCAGCCCCAGCATTTT.

This chain uses TRBV27 with TRBJ1-5, with unresolved D. The CDR3 has 16 amino acids. The germline V and J ends were trimmed by 3 bases and 2 bases, with 14 bases remaining between them. Germline CDR1 MNHEY, CDR2 SMNVEV (reference sequence). For the CDR3, the DNA is TGTGCCAGCAGTTTTTTCGGCAGGTGGGGCAATCAGCCCCAGCATTTT. This gives the protein CASSFFGRWGNQPQHF.